This section outlines one TCR beta chain sequence together with its context. This record belongs to a study of blood T cell repertoires in COVID-19. Turning to the study itself: The origin of the acute and convalescent COVID-19 samples was the United States, Italy and Spain. The cDNA or gDNA used as material had been derived from T cells, B-cell-depleted T cells, or PBMCs.

Per the authors' pipeline: Reference gene primer amplification gave estimated nucleated cell counts. Profiled with immunoSEQ multiplex PCR; TCRdb holds only in-frame clones, not every one. From that table come the V and J calls and clone size; the DNA was used to work out D and trimming. The sample gives some 250,000 clones, approximately 91% of which show up once; roughly 0.8% is in the top ten. The clonotype comes from a woman aged 30 to 39 with acute or convalescent COVID-19. Sequencing used peripheral blood.

CDR3 in DNA: TGTGCCAGCAGCTTAGTTGGGAGCGAGCAGTACTTC. Translating gives CASSLVGSEQYF. The V and J genes are TRBV7-9 and TRBJ2-7, with TRBD2 as a possible D gene (5 bases). Germline CDR1 and CDR2: SEHNR and FQNEAQ (reference sequence). Trimming took 1 base from V and 6 from J, leaving 7 bases between them. CDR3 length equals 12 residues.